This TCR beta chain was recorded in a study of T cells in localized non-small cell lung cancer. On this clone: Its specificity is unknown.

This CDR3 spans 17 amino acids. The germline V gene encodes CDR1 SGHRS and CDR2 YFSETQ. V lost 4 bases to trimming and J lost 6 bases; unmatched junction nucleotides: 13. This table comes from immunoSEQ multiplex PCR, and its TCRdb copy is limited to in-frame clones, with some not included. The sample lists 90,000 to 95,000 clones, approximately 86% occurring once. Study results and limitations: There was an association of higher blood T cell density with longer overall survival.

The receptor's source is a man between 40 and 75 years old with stage I squamous cell lung carcinoma. The rearrangement links TRBV5-1 to TRBJ2-3, with 11 bases aligning to TRBD2. The source material was peripheral blood, sampled before any cancer treatment. CDR3 nucleotides: TGCGCCAGCAGCCTTACTAGCGGGGGCCTCGGAACGGATACGCAGTATTTT. This encodes CASSLTSGGLGTDTQYF.